These 27 T cell receptor beta chains originate from one sample sequenced in a study of T cell responses to AZD1222 COVID-19 vaccine. Here immunoSEQ multiplex PCR was the method, and the copy in TCRdb shows in-frame clones only, minus some. The table includes 30,000 to 35,000 clones, more than 75% detected once. This specimen was peripheral blood, taken 28 days after the second AZD1222 dose. These receptors all stem from an adult who received the AZD1222 COVID-19 vaccine.

This clone showed up just once. J is TRBJ1-1 and V is TRBV2; TRBD1 matches at 9 bases. CDR3 size: 14 residues. V trimming: 5 bases; J trimming: 6 bases; junction bases outside the gene matches: 7. Per germline, CDR1 SNHLY and CDR2 FYNNEI. CDR3 in DNA: TGTGCCAGCAGTAAGGAGACAGGGGGATCTGAAGCTTTCTTT. It yields the protein CASSKETGGSEAFF.

This clone showed up just a few times. This chain connects TRBV5-3 to TRBJ2-3, with TRBD2 matching 9 bases. TRBV5-3 is assigned to the ORF class and has an uncertain function. The J segment lost 5 bases and the V segment lost 4 bases, leaving 17 bases of the junction unmatched. This CDR3 is built from 18 residues. The CDR3 spells CARSPQGPCGRAGDTQYF. CDR3 nucleotide sequence: TGTGCCAGAAGCCCCCAAGGGCCCTGCGGGAGGGCGGGAGATACGCAGTATTTT.

This chain connects TRBV6-5 to TRBJ2-7; the D gene is possibly TRBD1 (6 bases). The V gene lost 0 bases and the J gene lost 2 bases, with 11 bases spanning the gap. The CDR3 is 15 residues long. The germline gives CDR1 MNHEY, CDR2 SVGAGI. For the CDR3, the DNA is TGTGCCAGCAGTTACTCGACGAAGGGGGCCTACGAGCAGTACTTC. Translating gives CASSYSTKGAYEQYF.

In this sample, this clone turned up a few times. The chain carries TRBV6-2 or TRBV6-3 and TRBJ2-2; D assignment may be TRBD1 or TRBD2 (6 bases each). This CDR3 spans 20 amino acids. CDR1 is MNHEY and CDR2 is SVGEGT in the germline V gene. V was trimmed by 4 bases and J by 5 bases, leaving 29 bases between them. The chain's CDR3 is CASSLLTSGSGALSTGELFF. CDR3 nucleotides: TGTGCCAGCAGTTTATTAACCTCCGGATCGGGGGCCCTTTCGACCGGGGAGCTGTTTTTT.

The gene calls are TRBV15 and TRBJ1-2, with a weak D call TRBD1 (6 bases). This CDR3 has 16 amino acids. CDR1 and CDR2 (germline): LNHNV, YYDKDF (reference sequence). Trimming left V 0 bases short and J 10 bases short, with 21 bases between. CDR3 in amino acids: CATSRDRMGGAKDYTF. CDR3 sequence (DNA): TGTGCCACCAGCAGAGATCGGATGGGGGGCGCGAAAGACTACACCTTC.

The rearrangement joins TRBV29-1 to TRBJ2-7; the D gene could be TRBD1 or TRBD2 (6 bases each). The CDR3 runs 15 residues. The V and J ends lost 0 bases and 6 bases respectively, with 18 bases between them. CDR1 and CDR2 from the germline V gene are SQVTM and ANQGSEA. In nucleotides, the CDR3 is TGCAGCGTTGAAGATCGGGGGCAGGGGATCGGCGAGCAGTACTTC. Protein sequence: CSVEDRGQGIGEQYF.

This rearrangement joins TRBV6-4 to TRBJ2-1; unclear D gene. The CDR3 loop spans 15 amino acids. V was cut by 2 bases and J by 8 bases, with 16 bases left in between. Germline CDR1 reads MRHNA; CDR2 reads SNTAGT. The CDR3 spells CASSDPILGIDEQFF. The CDR3 DNA reads as TGTGCCAGCAGTGACCCAATACTCGGTATCGATGAGCAGTTCTTC.

This chain links TRBV2 with TRBJ1-5, with 7 bases that match TRBD1. J was trimmed by 7 bases and V by 1 base; bases with no gene match: 7. The CDR3 has 15 residues. Germline loops: CDR1 SNHLY, CDR2 FYNNEI. CDR3 coding DNA: TGTGCCAGCAGTGAAGAAGGGGGCAAGCGGCAGCCCCAGCATTTT. Residues: CASSEEGGKRQPQHF.

The chain carries TRBV28 and TRBJ1-2; no reliable D call. This CDR3 region has 14 residues. Germline V gene lookup returns CDR1 MDHEN and CDR2 SYDVKM. The V gene lost 3 bases and the J gene lost 2 bases, with 10 bases spanning the gap. The CDR3 DNA follows: TGTGCCAGCAGTTTCCTGGGGAACAACTATGGCTACACCTTC. This translates into CASSFLGNNYGYTF.

V usage is TRBV18 and J usage is TRBJ2-2; no firm D call. Trimming cost V 2 bases and J 4 bases, with 8 bases left between them. Looked up from germline, CDR1 is KGHSH and CDR2 is LQKENI. CDR3 length equals 14 residues. Written as DNA, the CDR3 is TGTGCCAGCTCACCAGGGTTTGCCACCGGGGAGCTGTTTTTT. Protein product: CASSPGFATGELFF.

The chain links TRBV30 to TRBJ1-4; D call uncertain. The CDR3 sequence is 16 residues long. Per germline, CDR1 GTSNPN and CDR2 SVGIG (reference sequence). V lost 0 bases and J lost 2, with 13 bases in between. The CDR3 nucleotides are TGTGCCTGGAGTGTATCCGGGCCACTGACTAATGAAAAACTGTTTTTT. Residues: CAWSVSGPLTNEKLFF.

V gene TRBV21-1 combines with J gene TRBJ2-1. TRBV21-1 is assigned pseudogene status. The CDR3 covers 14 residues. The CDR3 protein is CASSYGTAGNEQFF. The CDR3 nucleotides read TGTGCCAGCAGTTACGGGACAGCGGGGAATGAGCAGTTCTTC.

The chain is built from TRBV7-9 and TRBJ1-4; 7 nucleotides line up with TRBD1. Germline lookup yields CDR1 SEHNR and CDR2 FQNEAQ (reference sequence). V shed 5 bases and J 5 bases; nucleotides not matched to a gene: 11. This CDR3 is built from 16 residues. The CDR3 coding sequence is TGTGCCAGCAGCCCAAGACAGGGTAGGGGCAATGAAAAACTGTTTTTT. This codes for CASSPRQGRGNEKLFF.

The chain joins TRBV9 to TRBJ2-3; 9 nucleotides align to TRBD1. Per the germline V gene, CDR1 is SGDLS and CDR2 is YYNGEE. Losses at the gene ends were 4 bases for V and 5 bases for J; bases not matched to a gene: 8. CDR3 length equals 15 residues. The CDR3, as DNA: TGTGCCAGCAGCCCGACCGGGACAGGGATAGATACGCAGTATTTT. This translates into CASSPTGTGIDTQYF.

V is TRBV9 and J is TRBJ2-1; possibly TRBD2 for D (6 bases). V lost 0 bases to trimming and J lost 7 bases, with 14 bases between them. There are 15 residues in the CDR3. Germline V gene data show CDR1 as SGDLS and CDR2 as YYNGEE. CDR3 loop: CASSVEGTPGNEQFF. The CDR3 DNA reads as TGTGCCAGCAGCGTAGAGGGGACTCCTGGGAATGAGCAGTTCTTC.

The chain joins TRBV6-5 to TRBJ1-1; 7 bases line up with TRBD1. Trimming removed 4 bases from V and 7 bases from J; junction bases left unmatched: 6. The germline gives CDR1 MNHEY, CDR2 SVGAGI. The CDR3 covers 13 residues. CDR3 in DNA: TGTGCCAGCAGTTCGGACAGGACCCTTGAAGCTTTCTTT. It codes for CASSSDRTLEAFF.

This clone appeared a few times. The V and J genes are TRBV30 and TRBJ1-1; 7 bases align to TRBD1. The V gene's germline CDR1 is GTSNPN and CDR2 SVGIG (reference sequence). V was pared by 7 bases and J by 0 bases, with 5 bases of the junction left unmatched. There are 13 residues in the CDR3. The CDR3 nucleotides read TGTGCCTCTATGACAGGGATGAACACTGAAGCTTTCTTT. Its translation: CASMTGMNTEAFF.

The J gene is TRBJ2-5, the V gene TRBV24-1; a weak D match, TRBD2 (6 bases). The CDR3 has 14 amino acids. Between the trimmed V and J ends, which lost 9 bases and 5 bases, there was a span of 18 bases. Germline assignment: CDR1 KGHDR and CDR2 SFDVKD. In nucleotides, the CDR3 is TGTGCCACCGAAGCCGGAGGGGATGGGGAGACCCAGTACTTC. It encodes CATEAGGDGETQYF.

The chain couples TRBV18 to TRBJ2-5, with a tentative D call TRBD1 (5 bases). CDR1 KGHSH and CDR2 LQKENI come from the germline V gene. The CDR3 extends over 14 amino acids. V shed 3 bases and J shed 5 bases, with 13 bases lying between them. The CDR3 spells CASSPIGAKETQYF. In DNA, the CDR3 is TGTGCCAGCTCACCCATTGGGGCTAAGGAGACCCAGTACTTC.

The rearrangement joins TRBV10-3 to TRBJ1-1; TRBD1 aligns across 7 bases. Germline CDR1 ENHRY, CDR2 SYGVKD. V was pared by 1 base and J by 1 base, with 9 bases of the junction left unmatched. The CDR3 is 17 residues long. The CDR3: CAISEWVGGGANTEAFF. CDR3 coding DNA: TGTGCCATCAGTGAGTGGGTAGGGGGCGGCGCGAACACTGAAGCTTTCTTT.

The J gene is TRBJ1-1, the V gene TRBV5-6; a weak D match, TRBD1 (6 bases). The CDR3 loop spans 14 amino acids. Trimming left V 2 bases short and J 11 bases short, with 19 bases between. Germline V gene data show CDR1 as SGHDT and CDR2 as YYEEEE. CDR3 bases: TGTGCCAGCAGCTTTAGCAGGGGCAATGGGGGCGCTTTCTTT. Its translation is CASSFSRGNGGAFF.

This chain uses TRBV19 with TRBJ1-2, with TRBD1 as a possible D gene (6 bases). This CDR3 spans 13 amino acids. V dropped 3 bases and J dropped 6 bases, with 11 bases sitting between them. The germline V gene has CDR1 LNHDA and CDR2 SQIVND (reference sequence). In DNA form, the CDR3 reads TGTGCCAGTAGTATGGCACAGGGAAATGGCTACACCTTC. It translates to CASSMAQGNGYTF.

The chain combines TRBV19 with TRBJ1-5; 7 bases agree with TRBD1. The CDR3 totals 15 residues. Trimming removed 6 bases from V and 3 bases from J; junction bases left unmatched: 8. CDR1 LNHDA and CDR2 SQIVND come from the germline V gene (reference sequence). The CDR3 coding sequence is TGTGCCAGTAGCCCTGACAGGGATTCCAATCAGCCCCAGCATTTT. It translates to CASSPDRDSNQPQHF.

The rearrangement links TRBV6-5 to TRBJ1-1; a possible D gene is TRBD1 (6 bases). V lost 6 bases to trimming and J lost 0 bases, with 14 bases between them. This CDR3 has 15 residues. Germline V gives CDR1 MNHEY, CDR2 SVGAGI. For the CDR3, the DNA is TGTGCCAGCAGATTAACGGGACACATGAACACTGAAGCTTTCTTT. Translated: CASRLTGHMNTEAFF.

The chain recombines TRBV21-1 with TRBJ2-1; the table's TRBD2 call for D was not verified on the DNA. TRBV21-1 is a documented pseudogene. The CDR3 is 14 residues long. CDR3 sequence: CASSSAKYYNEQFF. CDR3 in DNA: TGTGCCAGCAGCAGCGCTAAGTACTACAATGAGCAGTTCTTC.

This clone has only a few counts. The chain uses TRBV9 and TRBJ2-1; D may be TRBD1 (6 bases). This CDR3 spans 14 amino acids. Trimming removed 0 bases at V and 9 bases at J, with 13 bases between. Germline V CDR1 and CDR2: SGDLS, YYNGEE. The CDR3 DNA reads as TGTGCCAGCAGCGTAGATCAGGGGTGGGGTGAGCAGTTCTTC. Its translation is CASSVDQGWGEQFF.

This clone was counted a single time. The rearrangement uses TRBV5-1 and TRBJ2-3; TRBD1 matches at 9 bases. The germline V gene encodes CDR1 SGHRS and CDR2 YFSETQ. V gave up 5 bases and J gave up 4 bases; unmatched junction bases: 11. CDR3 size: 16 residues. Written as DNA, the CDR3 is TGCGCCAGCAGTCCTAGACAGGGGGGGGGCCCAGATACGCAGTATTTT. It encodes CASSPRQGGGPDTQYF.